This T cell receptor (beta chain) came from a study of blood T cell repertoires in COVID-19. Overall study: Sites across the United States, Italy and Spain contributed samples from acute and convalescent COVID-19. T cells, B-cell-depleted T cells, or PBMCs provided the cDNA or gDNA that served as material.

In the study's own analysis: Using reference gene primer amplification, nucleated cell counts were estimated. This table comes from immunoSEQ multiplex PCR, and its TCRdb copy is limited to in-frame clones, with some not included. D and trimming come from the DNA, and the V and J calls and clone size come from that table. The table records around 430,000 clones, approximately 89% of them present only once. CDR3 length: 12 amino acids. CDR1 and CDR2 from the germline V gene are MNHEY and SMNVEV (reference sequence). V was cut by 8 bases and J by 4 bases, with 9 bases left in between. The specimen was peripheral blood. This chain joins TRBV27 and TRBJ1-5; no clear D. The sequence came from a woman aged 45-60 years with COVID-19, enrolled during active disease. The CDR3 sequence: CASSGGNQPQHF. The CDR3 coding sequence is TGTGCCAGCTCGGGTGGGAATCAGCCCCAGCATTTT.